These T cell receptor beta chains were read from a single sample in a study of cytomegalovirus exposure and HLA in healthy donors. The data were produced by immunoSEQ multiplex PCR, yet TCRdb's version contains in-frame clones alone and is incomplete. The repertoire holds about 73,000 clones, with 75% as singletons. The sample comprised PBMCs. Receptor source: a man between 65 and 79 years old in good health and CMV-seronegative. Both conserved end residues are part of each CDR3. The order of the fields is D gene, V gene, J gene, clone size, CDR3 protein, CDR3 DNA. D genes are given only for firm matches. A row's size may be missing; if present it is once, few, many or a size class.

>TRBD2|TRBV2|TRBJ2-1|-
CASRQGLAGGEQFF
TGTGCCAGCAGACAGGGACTAGCGGGAGGCGAGCAGTTCTTC
>-|TRBV20-1|TRBJ2-3|-
CSGTGGNTQYF
TGCAGTGGTACCGGGGGAAATACGCAGTATTTT
>TRBD1|TRBV28|TRBJ1-1|-
CASRGRTGKAFF
TGTGCCAGCAGGGGTCGGACAGGGAAAGCTTTCTTT
>-|TRBV18|TRBJ1-2|-
CASSSSITDYGYTF
TGTGCCAGCTCATCCTCGATCACGGACTATGGCTACACCTTC
>TRBD1|TRBV19|TRBJ1-5|-
CASRWTGYSNQPQHF
TGTGCCAGTAGATGGACAGGGTATAGCAATCAGCCCCAGCATTTT
>TRBD1|TRBV7-8|TRBJ1-5|-
CASSLRQGSNQPQHF
TGTGCCAGCAGCTTAAGACAGGGAAGCAATCAGCCCCAGCATTTT
>TRBD2|TRBV5-4|TRBJ2-5|-
CASSLGLAGGQETQYF
TGTGCCAGCAGCTTGGGGTTAGCGGGGGGGCAAGAGACCCAGTACTTC
>-|TRBV29-1|TRBJ2-3|few
CSVESSGGGGLGTDTQYF
TGCAGCGTTGAATCCTCGGGGGGTGGGGGCCTTGGCACAGATACGCAGTATTTT
>-|TRBV19|TRBJ1-3|-
CASSHDWVADTIYF
TGTGCCAGTAGCCACGACTGGGTGGCGGACACCATATATTTT
>-|TRBV29-1|TRBJ2-7|-
CSVGGRSSYEQYF
TGCAGCGTTGGAGGGAGGAGCTCCTACGAGCAGTACTTC
>-|TRBV5-4|TRBJ2-3|-
CASSFRDTQYF
TGTGCCAGCAGCTTTCGAGATACGCAGTATTTT
>-|TRBV7-8|TRBJ1-5|-
CASSLARGNQPQHF
TGTGCCAGCAGCTTAGCTCGGGGCAATCAGCCCCAGCATTTT
>TRBD2|TRBV5-1|TRBJ2-7|-
CASSLGPLLAGVSYEQYF
TGCGCCAGCAGCTTGGGCCCCCTTCTGGCGGGGGTTAGCTACGAGCAGTACTTC
>-|TRBV15|TRBJ1-2|-
CATSRDRAGGYTF
TGTGCCACCAGCAGAGATCGGGCGGGTGGCTACACCTTT
>-|TRBV19|TRBJ2-5|-
CASSPGLKAETQYF
TGTGCCAGTAGTCCTGGGCTGAAGGCGGAGACCCAGTACTTC
>-|TRBV19|TRBJ1-3|-
CASTLTVLLTSGNTIYF
TGTGCCAGTACCTTGACAGTGCTTCTCACCTCTGGAAACACCATATATTTT
>TRBD2|TRBV11-2|TRBJ2-7|-
CASSPGLARYEQYF
TGTGCCAGCAGCCCCGGACTAGCGCGCTACGAGCAGTACTTC
>TRBD1|TRBV7-9|TRBJ2-1|-
CASSTTTGRGQGPLRGQFF
TGTGCCAGCAGCACGACAACGGGGCGGGGACAGGGCCCTTTAAGGGGGCAGTTCTTC